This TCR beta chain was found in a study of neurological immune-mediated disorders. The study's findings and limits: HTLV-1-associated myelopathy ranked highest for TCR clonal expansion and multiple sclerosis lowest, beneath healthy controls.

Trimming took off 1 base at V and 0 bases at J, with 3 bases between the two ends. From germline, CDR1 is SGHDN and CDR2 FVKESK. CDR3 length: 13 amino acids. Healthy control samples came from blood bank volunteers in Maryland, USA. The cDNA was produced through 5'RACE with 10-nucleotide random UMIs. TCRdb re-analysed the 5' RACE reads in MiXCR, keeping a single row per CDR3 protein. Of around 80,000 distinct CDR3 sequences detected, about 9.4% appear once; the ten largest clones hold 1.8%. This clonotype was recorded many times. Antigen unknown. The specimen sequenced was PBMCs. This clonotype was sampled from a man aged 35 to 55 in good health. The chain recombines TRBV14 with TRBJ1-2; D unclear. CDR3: CASSQGTNYGYTF. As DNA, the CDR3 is TGTGCCAGCAGCCAAGGGACTAACTATGGCTACACCTTC. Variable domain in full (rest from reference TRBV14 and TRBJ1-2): EAGVTQFPSHSVIEKGQTVTLRCDPISGHDNLYWYRRVMGKEIKFLLHFVKESKQDESGMPNNRFLAERTGGTYSTLKVQPAELEDSGVYFCASSQGTNYGYTFGSGTRLTVV.